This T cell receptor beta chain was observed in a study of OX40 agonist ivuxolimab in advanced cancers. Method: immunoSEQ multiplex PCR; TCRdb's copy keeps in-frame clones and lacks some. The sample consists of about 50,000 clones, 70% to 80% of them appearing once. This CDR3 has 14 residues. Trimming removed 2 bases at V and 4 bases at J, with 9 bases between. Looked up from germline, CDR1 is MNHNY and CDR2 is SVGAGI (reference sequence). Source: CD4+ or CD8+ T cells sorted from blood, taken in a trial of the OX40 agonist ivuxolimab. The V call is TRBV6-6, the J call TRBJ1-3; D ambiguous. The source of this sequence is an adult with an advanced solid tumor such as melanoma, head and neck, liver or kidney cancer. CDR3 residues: CASSYEGAGNTIYF. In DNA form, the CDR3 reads TGTGCCAGCAGTTACGAGGGTGCCGGAAACACCATATATTTT.